The 28 T cell receptor beta chains presented below share a single source sample, sequenced in a study of identical twins. TCRdb processed the 5' RACE reads anew with MiXCR; each CDR3 protein has one entry. The profile shows approximately 670,000 distinct CDR3 sequences, 5.5% to 7.5% of them singletons. Input material: naive T cells sorted from blood. All receptors come from a man between 18 and 29 years old in good health.

The chain is built from TRBV2 and TRBJ1-1; D gene ambiguous. The germline CDR1 and CDR2 sequences are SNHLY and FYNNEI. V lost 2 bases, J lost 1 base, and 8 bases lay in between. The CDR3 contains 14 residues. CDR3 bases: TGTGCCAGCAGTGAACCTGACGGGAACACTGAAGCTTTCTTT. It yields the protein CASSEPDGNTEAFF.

This clonotype was observed a handful of times. The rearrangement links TRBV12-3 or TRBV12-4 to TRBJ2-7, with D possibly TRBD2 on 5 matching bases. This CDR3 is 15 amino acids long. Trimming removed 6 bases at V and 4 bases at J, with 19 bases between. CDR3 protein: CASSPALRPGYEQYV. CDR3 bases: TGTGCCAGCAGCCCAGCCCTCCGCCCGGGGTACGAGCAGTACGTC.

This clonotype has a count of ten or more. The chain joins TRBV12-3 or TRBV12-4 to TRBJ2-1; perhaps TRBD2 as D (5 bases). This CDR3 spans 14 amino acids. Trimming took off 3 bases at V and 11 bases at J, with 17 bases between the two ends. The DNA of the CDR3 is TGTGCCAGCAGTTTCGACCGGGGAACCAAAAAGCAGTTCTTC. Amino acids: CASSFDRGTKKQFF.

The sample holds many counts of this clonotype. The chain links TRBV19 to TRBJ2-1; 9 bases are a match to TRBD1. The CDR3 totals 14 residues. The V segment lost 10 bases and the J segment 0 bases; nucleotides outside the gene matches: 4. Germline lookup yields CDR1 LNHDA and CDR2 SQIVND (reference sequence). CDR3 nucleotides: TGTGCCACAAACAGGGGGCTCTCCTACAATGAGCAGTTCTTC. Translation gives CATNRGLSYNEQFF.

This clonotype was recorded at least ten times. V and J are TRBV5-5 and TRBJ2-1; a possible D gene is TRBD2 (6 bases). CDR1 and CDR2 from the germline V gene are SGHKS and YYEKEE (reference sequence). Trimming stripped 4 bases from V and 6 bases from J, with 17 bases between. CDR3 length: 15 amino acids. This chain's CDR3 is CASSREPPHGNEQFF. In DNA form, the CDR3 reads TGTGCCAGCAGCCGGGAGCCCCCGCACGGCAATGAGCAGTTCTTC.

The gene calls are TRBV4-3 and TRBJ2-1, with D possibly being TRBD1 or TRBD2 (6 bases each). This CDR3 is built from 17 residues. The ends were cut back, 4 bases at V and 9 bases at J, with 25 bases in the middle. Germline V CDR1 and CDR2: LGHNA, YSLEER. The CDR3: CASSPTSGRGLSSEQFF. The DNA of the CDR3 is TGCGCCAGCAGCCCTACTTCCGGACGGGGGCTGTCATCTGAGCAGTTCTTC.

This clonotype was counted at least ten times. The V call is TRBV6-2 or TRBV6-3, the J call TRBJ2-1; 9 bases line up with TRBD1. There are 16 residues in the CDR3. The V and J ends lost 6 bases and 0 bases, in that order; junction bases with no gene match: 6. Germline-derived CDR1 and CDR2 are MNHEY and SVGEGT. CDR3 DNA: TGTGCCAGCAGGAACAGGGGGCTTAACTCCTACAATGAGCAGTTCTTC. Protein: CASRNRGLNSYNEQFF.

This chain uses TRBV6-5 with TRBJ2-1; D unresolved. The V gene lost 8 bases and the J gene lost 5 bases, with 7 bases spanning the gap. This CDR3 contains 11 residues. Germline CDR1 reads MNHEY; CDR2 reads SVGAGI. CDR3 nucleotide sequence: TGTGCCAGCCTCTTGAACAATGAGCAGTTCTTC. Protein: CASLLNNEQFF.

This chain joins TRBV4-3 and TRBJ2-1; 9 positions agree with TRBD2. Germline V gene sequence: CDR1 LGHNA, CDR2 YSLEER. V lost 3 bases, J lost 8 bases, and 2 bases stayed unmatched. This CDR3 is built from 13 residues. This CDR3 is CASSQGTSYEQFF. The CDR3 nucleotides read TGCGCCAGCAGCCAGGGGACTAGCTATGAGCAGTTCTTC.

In its sample, this clonotype was seen a few times. The J gene is TRBJ2-1, the V gene TRBV3-1; 12 bases line up with TRBD2. Unmatched junction bases numbered 7, after V lost 2 bases and J lost 8 bases. This CDR3 comprises 16 residues. In germline, CDR1 is LGHDT, CDR2 YNNKEL (reference sequence). For the CDR3, the DNA is TGTGCCAGCAGCCAAATGACTAGCGGGAGTTGGGATGAGCAGTTCTTC. Amino acid sequence: CASSQMTSGSWDEQFF.

The chain links TRBV5-1 to TRBJ2-7, with D unclear. Germline V gives CDR1 SGHRS, CDR2 YFSETQ. There are 14 residues in the CDR3. Trimming stripped 0 bases from V and 2 bases from J, with 9 bases between. The CDR3 DNA follows: TGCGCCAGCAGCTTGGAGATTACAGCCTACGAGCAGTACGTC. It yields the protein CASSLEITAYEQYV.

Many counts were recorded for this clonotype. The genes are TRBV5-5 and TRBJ1-5; D is perhaps TRBD1 (5 bases). Germline V gene data show CDR1 as SGHKS and CDR2 as YYEKEE (reference sequence). CDR3 size: 15 residues. The V end lost 0 bases, the J end lost 0 bases, and 7 bases lay between the germline ends. CDR3 residues: CASSLGQISNQPQHF. CDR3 nucleotides: TGTGCCAGCAGCTTGGGACAGATTAGCAATCAGCCCCAGCATTTT.

This clonotype has at least ten counts. The chain couples TRBV9 to TRBJ2-1; 10 nucleotides align to TRBD2. V shed 0 bases, J shed 6 bases, and the junction held 6 bases outside the gene matches. CDR1 and CDR2 (germline): SGDLS, YYNGEE. The CDR3 consists of 16 residues. The CDR3 coding sequence is TGTGCCAGCAGCGTAGCTAGCGGGAGTTGGGGCAATGAGCAGTTCTTC. Residues: CASSVASGSWGNEQFF.

This clonotype was counted many times. J is TRBJ1-5 and V is TRBV9; a weak D match, TRBD1 (6 bases). Germline values: CDR1 SGDLS, CDR2 YYNGEE. This CDR3 is 15 amino acids long. Between the trimmed V and J ends, which lost 0 bases and 0 bases, there was a span of 7 bases. CDR3 protein: CASSVAGVSNQPQHF. The CDR3 DNA follows: TGTGCCAGCAGCGTAGCAGGGGTTAGCAATCAGCCCCAGCATTTT.

This clonotype was counted ten times or more. The CDR3 spells CASSPLAGRTKNIQYF. CDR3 coding DNA: TGTGCCAGCAGCCCCTTGGCAGGGCGAACCAAAAACATTCAGTACTTC. The rearrangement links TRBV7-8 to TRBJ2-4, with TRBD1 as a possible D gene (5 bases). V was cut by 5 bases and J by 2 bases, with 16 bases left in between. CDR1 and CDR2 (germline): SGHVS, FQNEAQ. This CDR3 has 16 residues.

The J gene is TRBJ2-5, the V gene TRBV15; 7 nucleotides line up with TRBD1. Germline loops: CDR1 LNHNV, CDR2 YYDKDF (reference sequence). This CDR3 has 14 amino acids. The junction had 2 bases not matched to a gene; V was cut back by 2 bases and J by 2 bases. The CDR3 nucleotides are TGTGCCACCAGCAGAAGACAGGGTCAAGAGACCCAGTACTTC. Protein: CATSRRQGQETQYF.

The table lists this clonotype with a few counts. The J gene is TRBJ2-2, the V gene TRBV27; D gene unclear. Trimming removed 3 bases at V and 5 bases at J, with 10 bases between. Germline lookup yields CDR1 MNHEY and CDR2 SMNVEV (reference sequence). This CDR3 contains 14 residues. The CDR3 sequence: CASSFTILTGELFF. CDR3 DNA: TGTGCCAGCAGTTTTACAATATTGACCGGGGAGCTGTTTTTT.

V is TRBV12-3 or TRBV12-4 and J is TRBJ2-2, with TRBD2 as a possible D gene (5 bases). V dropped 4 bases and J dropped 3 bases, with 9 bases sitting between them. This CDR3 region has 14 residues. The chain's CDR3 is CASSSRLYTGELFF. CDR3 nucleotides: TGTGCCAGCAGTTCGCGACTATACACCGGGGAGCTGTTTTTT.

This clonotype has a count of ten or more. The chain joins TRBV9 to TRBJ1-2; D remains ambiguous. This CDR3 spans 12 amino acids. Germline CDR1 reads SGDLS; CDR2 reads YYNGEE. Trimming pared 1 base from V and 7 bases from J, leaving 8 bases between. CDR3 DNA: TGTGCCAGCAGCGTAAGTCGTGGTGGCTACACCTTC. This codes for CASSVSRGGYTF.

Many counts were recorded for this clonotype. The rearrangement links TRBV20-1 to TRBJ2-1; D gene unclear. CDR1 DFQATT and CDR2 SNEGSKA come from the germline V gene (reference sequence). The CDR3 has 15 amino acids. V was shortened by 1 base and J by 0 bases, with 10 bases between the two germline ends. The CDR3 loop is CSARGWAGSYNEQFF. Written as DNA, the CDR3 is TGCAGTGCTAGAGGATGGGCTGGCTCCTACAATGAGCAGTTCTTC.

This clonotype was recorded at least ten times. The chain has TRBV9 and TRBJ2-1; unclear D gene. V gave up 0 bases and J gave up 4 bases, with 17 bases separating them. CDR1 and CDR2 from the germline V gene are SGDLS and YYNGEE. The CDR3 sequence is 17 residues long. DNA for the CDR3: TGTGCCAGCAGCGTAGGGGGTCCGCTTGAGGAATACAATGAGCAGTTCTTC. Its translation is CASSVGGPLEEYNEQFF.

This clonotype was counted a few times. The chain joins TRBV29-1 to TRBJ2-3, with D possibly being TRBD1 (5 bases). In germline, CDR1 is SQVTM, CDR2 ANQGSEA. The V and J ends lost 2 bases and 1 base respectively, with 10 bases between them. The CDR3 has 14 amino acids. This CDR3 reads CSVERGIGTDTQYF. The CDR3 coding sequence is TGCAGCGTTGAAAGGGGTATTGGCACAGATACGCAGTATTTT.

This clonotype was detected many times. This chain joins TRBV29-1 and TRBJ2-3, with D possibly being TRBD2 (5 bases). V dropped 7 bases and J dropped 3 bases, with 14 bases sitting between them. Germline-derived CDR1 and CDR2 are SQVTM and ANQGSEA. The CDR3 covers 13 residues. For the CDR3, the DNA is TGCAGCGCTCCGGCCGGGGAGACAGATACGCAGTATTTT. It translates to CSAPAGETDTQYF.

This clonotype has a count of ten or more. Compared with germline, one end of the junction differs, possibly owing to a read error. CDR3 DNA: TGTGCCAGCAGTTTTGTGGTGGGCGTCCACCATGAGACCCAGTACTTC. Protein product: CASSFVVGVHHETQYF. This chain links TRBV12-3 or TRBV12-4 with TRBJ2-5; D gene ambiguous. The CDR3 has 16 residues.

The rearrangement joins TRBV7-9 to TRBJ2-1; D uncertain. V was pared by 5 bases and J by 10 bases, with 18 bases between. CDR3 length: 14 amino acids. The germline V gene encodes CDR1 SEHNR and CDR2 FQNEAQ (reference sequence). CDR3 amino acids: CASSRPTAAQEQFF. CDR3 nucleotide sequence: TGTGCCAGCAGCCGCCCGACTGCAGCCCAAGAGCAGTTCTTC.

This clonotype was detected many times. The chain carries TRBV20-1 and TRBJ2-1, with D perhaps assigned TRBD1 or TRBD2 (5 bases each). V lost 3 bases and J 6 bases, leaving 27 bases between the germline ends. CDR3 length: 18 amino acids. Germline loops: CDR1 DFQATT, CDR2 SNEGSKA (reference sequence). This CDR3 is CSASSAVRLWGKVNEQFF. The CDR3 DNA reads as TGCAGTGCTAGCTCTGCGGTCCGACTATGGGGCAAGGTCAATGAGCAGTTCTTC.

This clonotype was seen more than once but under ten times. The rearrangement links TRBV3-1 to TRBJ2-7, with D perhaps assigned TRBD1 or TRBD2 (6 bases each). Germline CDR1 is LGHDT and CDR2 is YNNKEL (reference sequence). The ends were cut back, 3 bases at V and 5 bases at J, with 11 bases in the middle. CDR3 length equals 13 residues. CDR3 loop: CASSHGGLDEQYF. The CDR3, as DNA: TGTGCCAGCAGCCATGGGGGGCTGGACGAGCAGTACTTC.

V is TRBV6-5 and J is TRBJ2-1; 11 bases are shared with TRBD1. V was pared by 5 bases and J by 8 bases, with 8 bases of the junction left unmatched. The germline V gene encodes CDR1 MNHEY and CDR2 SVGAGI. The CDR3 has 15 amino acids. The CDR3 nucleotides are TGTGCCAGCAGTCACCTGGGACAGGGGGGCGATGAGCAGTTCTTC. Translation: CASSHLGQGGDEQFF.